Below, 24 T cell receptor beta chains from the same sample are listed, as sequenced in a study of T cell responses to AZD1222 COVID-19 vaccine. The assay was immunoSEQ multiplex PCR, and TCRdb's table has in-frame clones only and misses some. Among fewer than 150,000 clones listed, about 90% were seen once. The sample in question was peripheral blood, obtained on day 0 of AZD1222 vaccination. The source is an adult in good health.

This clone appeared a single time. The chain has TRBV6-5 and TRBJ2-2; unclear D gene. Per the germline V gene, CDR1 is MNHEY and CDR2 is SVGAGI. There are 12 residues in the CDR3. V lost 5 bases and J 4 bases, leaving 5 bases between the germline ends. The CDR3 loop is CASSHLTGELFF. The CDR3 nucleotides read TGTGCCAGCAGTCATCTCACCGGGGAGCTGTTTTTT.

The chain combines TRBV5-6 with TRBJ2-1; D is unresolved. Trimming took off 3 bases at V and 3 bases at J, with 10 bases between the two ends. CDR1 is SGHDT, CDR2 YYEEEE, per germline. This CDR3 spans 14 amino acids. Written as DNA, the CDR3 is TGTGCCAGCAGCTCCGTGTCAGTCTACAATGAGCAGTTCTTC. Protein product: CASSSVSVYNEQFF.

The gene calls are TRBV9 and TRBJ1-4, with 7 positions matching TRBD1. The CDR3 extends over 17 amino acids. Unmatched junction bases numbered 13, after V lost 0 bases and J lost 8 bases. From germline, CDR1 is SGDLS and CDR2 YYNGEE. In nucleotides, the CDR3 is TGTGCCAGCAGCGTAGAGGGACAGAACCTTGTACGAGAAAAACTGTTTTTT. Its translation is CASSVEGQNLVREKLFF.

The rearrangement joins TRBV18 to TRBJ1-1; D is undetermined. The CDR3 is 18 amino acids. Germline V gives CDR1 KGHSH, CDR2 LQKENI. Trimming took 6 bases from V and 1 from J, leaving 24 bases between them. The CDR3 is CASSPPGVLVGRNTEAFF. As DNA, the CDR3 is TGTGCCAGCTCCCCCCCTGGGGTTTTGGTGGGCCGGAACACTGAAGCTTTCTTT.

This clone was detected only once. The V gene is TRBV6-5, the J gene TRBJ1-1; D possibly corresponds to TRBD1 (5 bases). The V gene lost 7 bases and the J gene lost 9 bases, with 15 bases spanning the gap. This CDR3 contains 12 residues. Germline V gives CDR1 MNHEY, CDR2 SVGAGI. The CDR3, as DNA: TGTGCCAGCATTACCGACGGGGGGAAAGCTTTCTTT. It yields the protein CASITDGGKAFF.

The chain couples TRBV3-1 (or the pseudogene TRBV3-2) to TRBJ2-1; 12 nucleotides align to TRBD2. The CDR3 spans 18 residues. Trimming at V came to 1 base and at J to 6 bases, leaving 10 bases not matched to a gene. Germline CDR1 is LGHDT and CDR2 is YNNKEL (reference sequence). The CDR3 sequence is CASSQGGTSGRVLNEQFF. In DNA, the CDR3 is TGTGCCAGCAGCCAAGGTGGGACTAGCGGGCGAGTCCTCAATGAGCAGTTCTTC.

The rearrangement links TRBV2 to TRBJ2-5; D may be TRBD1 (6 bases). The V gene lost 7 bases and the J gene lost 5 bases, with 20 bases spanning the gap. This CDR3 has 15 amino acids. CDR1 and CDR2 (germline): SNHLY, FYNNEI. CDR3 loop: CASIKTADRLETQYF. DNA for the CDR3: TGTGCCAGCATTAAAACTGCGGACAGATTGGAGACCCAGTACTTC.

This rearrangement joins TRBV30 to TRBJ1-3, with D possibly matching TRBD1 (5 bases). V lost 2 bases to trimming and J lost 0 bases, with 11 bases between them. The CDR3 consists of 15 residues. CDR1 is GTSNPN and CDR2 is SVGIG in the germline V gene (reference sequence). CDR3 loop: CAWSTGDYSGNTIYF. For the CDR3, the DNA is TGTGCCTGGAGTACGGGGGACTACTCTGGAAACACCATATATTTT.

This clone was detected only a few times. The chain combines TRBV5-1 with TRBJ1-1; a weak D match, TRBD1 (6 bases). Germline CDR1 reads SGHRS; CDR2 reads YFSETQ. The CDR3 contains 14 residues. V was pared by 0 bases and J by 3 bases, with 9 bases between. The CDR3 is CASSLDREHTEAFF. For the CDR3, the DNA is TGCGCCAGCAGCTTGGACAGGGAGCACACTGAAGCTTTCTTT. Full variable domain (outside the CDR3, taken from reference TRBV5-1 and TRBJ1-1): KAGVTQTPRYLIKTRGQQVTLSCSPISGHRSVSWYQQTPGQGLQFLFEYFSETQRNKGNFPGRFSGRQFSNSRSEMNVSTLELGDSALYLCASSLDREHTEAFFGQGTRLTVV.

The CDR3 region has the DNA TGTGCCAGCAGTGAGGGACAGGGTTTTGAAAAACTGTTTTTT. Its protein is CASSEGQGFEKLFF. The rearrangement links TRBV6-1 to TRBJ1-4; 9 bases are a match to TRBD1. The germline CDR1 and CDR2 sequences are MNHNS and SASEGT. After removal of 3 bases from V and 7 bases from J, the junction contained 3 bases not matched to a gene. This CDR3 has 14 residues.

This clone was detected a few times. The chain uses TRBV28 and TRBJ2-1, with D perhaps TRBD2 (6 bases). This CDR3 region has 14 residues. CDR1 is MDHEN, CDR2 SYDVKM, per germline. V shed 4 bases and J shed 4 bases, with 11 bases lying between them. This CDR3 reads CASSSPAGYNEQFF. CDR3 nucleotides: TGTGCCAGCAGTTCCCCCGCGGGATACAATGAGCAGTTCTTC.

The chain combines TRBV30 with TRBJ1-1; TRBD1 is a possible D gene (6 bases). V was cut by 8 bases and J by 0 bases, with 16 bases left in between. The germline V gene encodes CDR1 GTSNPN and CDR2 SVGIG (reference sequence). This CDR3 is 14 amino acids long. In DNA form, the CDR3 reads TGTGCCGCCCGGACAGACGGCTTGAACACTGAAGCTTTCTTT. The encoded protein is CAARTDGLNTEAFF.

J is TRBJ1-5 and V is TRBV5-5, with D maybe TRBD1 (5 bases). This CDR3 region has 14 residues. Trimming took 2 bases from V and 6 from J, leaving 12 bases between them. CDR1 is SGHKS, CDR2 YYEKEE, per germline (reference sequence). CDR3 loop: CASSFGGRSQPQHF. CDR3 DNA: TGTGCCAGCAGCTTTGGGGGAAGGAGTCAGCCCCAGCATTTT. Drawing the rest from reference TRBV5-5 and TRBJ1-5, the complete variable domain is DAGVTQSPTHLIKTRGQQVTLRCSPISGHKSVSWYQQVLGQGPQFIFQYYEKEERGRGNFPDRFSARQFPNYSSELNVNALLLGDSALYLCASSFGGRSQPQHFGDGTRLSIL.

J is TRBJ1-2 and V is TRBV5-8; D gene uncertain. Looked up from germline, CDR1 is SGHTS and CDR2 is YDEGEE. Trimming pared 3 bases from V and 0 bases from J, leaving 15 bases between. This CDR3 spans 16 amino acids. CDR3 nucleotide sequence: TGTGCCAGCAGCTCCCTTGGCAGGACGACTAACTATGGCTACACCTTC. Amino acid sequence: CASSSLGRTTNYGYTF.

The rearrangement joins TRBV6-5 to TRBJ1-4; D gene unclear. V was clipped by 11 bases and J by 7 bases, with 17 bases between them. This CDR3 has 13 amino acids. Germline V gives CDR1 MNHEY, CDR2 SVGAGI. CDR3 nucleotides: TGTGCCGGCCAAAGTAGGGTGGTTGAAAAACTGTTTTTT. It encodes CAGQSRVVEKLFF.

The genes are TRBV5-5 and TRBJ1-3, with no clear D. CDR1 is SGHKS, CDR2 YYEKEE, per germline (reference sequence). The CDR3 runs 13 residues. The V end was cut by 4 bases, the J end by 4 bases, with 9 bases between. The CDR3 sequence is CASSVSMGNTIYF. In nucleotides, the CDR3 is TGTGCCAGCAGCGTATCAATGGGAAACACCATATATTTT.

The CDR3 here is CASSLNRLTGELFF. In nucleotides, the CDR3 is TGCGCCAGCAGCTTGAACAGACTCACCGGGGAGCTGTTTTTT. This chain connects TRBV5-1 to TRBJ2-2; D gene unclear. The V and J ends lost 1 base and 4 bases respectively, with 8 bases between them. The CDR3 runs 14 residues. Germline CDR1 reads SGHRS; CDR2 reads YFSETQ.

The genes are TRBV6-2 or TRBV6-3 and TRBJ1-5; 7 bases align to TRBD1. The V gene's germline CDR1 is MNHEY and CDR2 SVGEGT. With V trimmed by 4 bases and J by 5 bases, 8 bases remained unmatched. This CDR3 contains 15 residues. The CDR3 here is CASSSDRAQHQPQHF. The CDR3 DNA follows: TGTGCCAGCAGTTCCGACAGGGCGCAACATCAGCCCCAGCATTTT.

This clone was recorded once. The gene calls are TRBV19 and TRBJ1-2; D not certain. This CDR3 has 15 amino acids. Trimming took off 6 bases at V and 6 bases at J, with 20 bases between the two ends. CDR1 and CDR2 from the germline V gene are LNHDA and SQIVND (reference sequence). The CDR3 DNA reads as TGTGCCAGTAGGGAGCCAAAGGTTCCTCGGGATGGCTACACCTTC. Translation: CASREPKVPRDGYTF.

V gene TRBV7-9 combines with J gene TRBJ1-1; D may be TRBD1 (6 bases). Germline assignment: CDR1 SEHNR and CDR2 FQNEAQ (reference sequence). The CDR3 is made up of 15 amino acids. V dropped 5 bases and J dropped 4 bases, with 17 bases sitting between them. Written as DNA, the CDR3 is TGTGCCAGCAGCCCTCCAGGGGAGGTGAGCACTGAAGCTTTCTTT. It codes for CASSPPGEVSTEAFF. The full variable domain, with the rest looked up from reference TRBV7-9 and TRBJ1-1, is DTGVSQNPRHKITKRGQNVTFRCDPISEHNRLYWYRQTLGQGPEFLTYFQNEAQLEKSRLLSDRFSAERPKGSFSTLEIQRTEQGDSAMYLCASSPPGEVSTEAFFGQGTRLTVV.

J is TRBJ2-1 and V is TRBV29-1, with 9 bases that match TRBD1. Germline lookup yields CDR1 SQVTM and CDR2 ANQGSEA. The V segment lost 6 bases and the J segment 0 bases; nucleotides outside the gene matches: 12. The CDR3 covers 17 residues. CDR3 nucleotides: TGCAGCGTCCCACCCAACAGGGGGCGAAACTCCTACAATGAGCAGTTCTTC. This sequence encodes CSVPPNRGRNSYNEQFF.

The CDR3 is CASSMAGGVNSPLHF. In DNA, the CDR3 is TGTGCCAGTAGTATGGCAGGGGGCGTAAATTCACCCCTCCACTTT. The gene calls are TRBV19 and TRBJ1-6, with TRBD1 matching 8 bases. CDR3 length: 15 amino acids. Trimming removed 3 bases from V and 7 bases from J; junction bases left unmatched: 5. CDR1 is LNHDA and CDR2 is SQIVND in the germline V gene (reference sequence).

The rearrangement links TRBV19 to TRBJ1-2; no clear D gene. The V end was cut by 5 bases, the J end by 0 bases, with 10 bases between. The CDR3 sequence is 14 residues long. The germline CDR1 and CDR2 sequences are LNHDA and SQIVND (reference sequence). The CDR3 sequence: CASSVQRANYGYTF. The DNA of the CDR3 is TGTGCCAGTAGTGTACAGAGAGCTAACTATGGCTACACCTTC.

The chain combines TRBV11-3 with TRBJ1-1; 9 nucleotides match TRBD1. Trimming at V came to 4 bases and at J to 4 bases, leaving 10 bases not matched to a gene. CDR3 length: 16 amino acids. Germline V gives CDR1 SGHNT, CDR2 YENEEA. CDR3 nucleotide sequence: TGTGCCAGCAGCTCCGATACCGGGACAGGGAGCACTGAAGCTTTCTTT. Protein product: CASSSDTGTGSTEAFF.